The 26 T cell receptor beta chains below all came from one sample that was sequenced in a study of T cell repertoires in cytomegalovirus infection. TCRdb recomputed calls from the reads with MiXCR, one row per CDR3 protein. The sample lists some 240,000 distinct CDR3 sequences; about a sixth were seen once. Sequenced: CD8+ T cells from PBMCs. The receptors come from a human donor in good health (CMV status not recorded). Some clones in this sample may be carry-over from other donors' samples.

This clonotype was observed at least ten times. The CDR3 DNA reads as TGCGCCAGCAGCCAGATCGCGATGAACACTGAAGCTTTCTTT. Translation: CASSQIAMNTEAFF. This rearrangement joins TRBV4-1 to TRBJ1-1; D is undetermined. CDR3 length equals 14 residues. Germline CDR1 reads MGHRA; CDR2 reads YSYEKL. Trimming removed 3 bases from V and 0 bases from J, with 8 bases in between.

There are many counts of this clonotype. The chain recombines TRBV7-9 with TRBJ1-2; D might be TRBD1 (6 bases). Germline assignment: CDR1 SEHNR and CDR2 FQNEAQ (reference sequence). V lost 2 bases and J lost 2, with 21 bases in between. The CDR3 runs to 18 residues. CDR3 DNA sequence: TGTGCCAGCAGCTTATCCCTCTTGGGGGGCCAAGAAAACTATGGCTACACCTTC. Residues: CASSLSLLGGQENYGYTF.

The chain combines TRBV5-1 with TRBJ2-1; TRBD2 aligns across 11 bases. V gave up 4 bases and J gave up 6 bases; unmatched junction bases: 6. Germline CDR1 SGHRS, CDR2 YFSETQ. This CDR3 contains 15 residues. CDR3 loop: CASSISGGASNEQFF. DNA of the CDR3: TGCGCCAGCAGCATTAGCGGGGGGGCGAGCAATGAGCAGTTCTTC.

At least ten counts were recorded for this clonotype. CDR3 in DNA: TGTGCCATCAGGGGAGGGAATGAAAAACTGTTTTTT. Protein: CAIRGGNEKLFF. The rearrangement uses TRBV10-3 and TRBJ1-4, with D unresolved. In germline, CDR1 is ENHRY, CDR2 SYGVKD. V gave up 6 bases and J gave up 5 bases, with 7 bases separating them. The CDR3 is 12 amino acids.

Many counts were recorded for this clonotype. The chain recombines TRBV28 with TRBJ2-7, with a weak D call TRBD2 (6 bases). Per the germline V gene, CDR1 is MDHEN and CDR2 is SYDVKM. The CDR3 contains 17 residues. V lost 6 bases and J lost 3, with 24 bases in between. This chain's CDR3 is CASRGGPHIPPIYEQYF. The CDR3 nucleotides are TGTGCCAGCAGGGGAGGACCACATATCCCTCCTATCTACGAGCAGTACTTC.

This clonotype was detected ten times or more. The chain is built from TRBV11-2 and TRBJ2-7; the match to TRBD1 covers 8 bases. Germline lookup yields CDR1 SGHAT and CDR2 FQNNGV. V trimming: 1 base; J trimming: 2 bases; junction bases outside the gene matches: 4. There are 15 residues in the CDR3. This CDR3 is CASSLAPGQAYEQYF. The CDR3 bases are TGTGCCAGCAGCTTAGCCCCGGGACAGGCCTACGAGCAGTACTTC.

This CDR3 reads CSARDLARPGANVLTF. The CDR3 DNA is TGCAGTGCTAGAGATCTGGCCAGGCCGGGGGCCAACGTCCTGACTTTC. The gene calls are TRBV20-1 and TRBJ2-6; D gene unclear. Trimming pared 0 bases from V and 4 bases from J, leaving 13 bases between. This CDR3 contains 16 residues. Germline CDR1 is DFQATT and CDR2 is SNEGSKA (reference sequence).

This clonotype occurred many times. This sequence joins TRBV7-6 and TRBJ2-1, with 8 bases that match TRBD2. The CDR3 runs to 12 residues. The germline CDR1 and CDR2 sequences are SGHVS and FNYEAQ. V gave up 2 bases and J gave up 9 bases; unmatched junction bases: 0. In nucleotides, the CDR3 is TGTGCCAGCAGCTTAAGCGGGAGTGAGCAGTTCTTC. It encodes CASSLSGSEQFF.

This clonotype turned up a few times. The chain combines TRBV16 with TRBJ2-1; 11 bases are shared with TRBD2. V dropped 0 bases and J dropped 0; count of bases not matched to a gene: 1. The length of the CDR3 is 17 residues. Per germline, CDR1 KGHSY and CDR2 FQNENV. CDR3 sequence reads: CASSQSTSGGSYNEQFF. The CDR3 DNA is TGTGCCAGCAGCCAATCCACTAGCGGGGGCTCCTACAATGAGCAGTTCTTC.

This clonotype was seen more than once but under ten times. The chain joins TRBV11-2 to TRBJ2-5; D gene uncertain. This CDR3 is built from 15 residues. V was pared by 5 bases and J by 0 bases, with 13 bases between. Looked up from germline, CDR1 is SGHAT and CDR2 is FQNNGV. CDR3 region: CASSPENAYQETQYF. CDR3 DNA sequence: TGTGCCAGCAGCCCAGAGAACGCGTACCAAGAGACCCAGTACTTC.

The chain joins TRBV5-6 to TRBJ2-4; D perhaps matches TRBD1 (6 bases). Trimming took off 0 bases at V and 8 bases at J, with 18 bases between the two ends. Germline loops: CDR1 SGHDT, CDR2 YYEEEE. The CDR3 runs 16 residues. CDR3 residues: CASSLGTGLKGDIQYF. CDR3 in DNA: TGTGCCAGCAGCTTGGGCACAGGGTTGAAGGGAGACATTCAGTACTTC.

This clonotype was counted between two and nine times. The J gene is TRBJ2-5, the V gene TRBV12-3 or TRBV12-4; D uncertain. Trimming took 0 bases from V and 5 from J, leaving 10 bases between them. The CDR3 covers 14 residues. This CDR3 reads CASSLALAGETQYF. For the CDR3, the DNA is TGTGCCAGCAGTTTAGCGCTCGCTGGCGAGACCCAGTACTTC.

This clonotype was seen repeatedly, ten times or more. This chain connects TRBV6-4 to TRBJ2-1, with D maybe TRBD2 (5 bases). Trimming pared 2 bases from V and 9 bases from J, leaving 8 bases between. The CDR3 contains 12 residues. The germline gives CDR1 MRHNA, CDR2 SNTAGT. The CDR3 nucleotides read TGTGCCAGCAGTGACCGAAGCGGTGAGCAGTTCTTC. As protein: CASSDRSGEQFF.

This clonotype was seen a few times. The chain combines TRBV20-1 with TRBJ2-3, with 8 positions matching TRBD2. J lost 2 bases, V lost 7 bases, and 8 bases had no gene match. The CDR3 runs to 14 residues. CDR1 and CDR2 from the germline V gene are DFQATT and SNEGSKA (reference sequence). The CDR3 region has the DNA TGCAGTGTCAGGAGGCGGGGGGCCACAGATACGCAGTATTTT. The encoded protein is CSVRRRGATDTQYF.

A few counts support this clonotype. V and J are TRBV7-9 and TRBJ1-6, with D perhaps matching TRBD1 (6 bases). Germline assignment: CDR1 SEHNR and CDR2 FQNEAQ (reference sequence). This CDR3 spans 17 amino acids. V was pared by 2 bases and J by 2 bases, with 13 bases between. The CDR3 bases are TGTGCCAGCAGCTTAAGTTGGACAGACGCCTATAATTCACCCCTCCACTTT. Its translation is CASSLSWTDAYNSPLHF.

Turning to this clonotype: Without the conserved terminal phenylalanine or tryptophan, this CDR3 likely stems from a read error. The chain is built from TRBV28 and TRBJ2-7; 8 bases are a match to TRBD1. The germline V gene has CDR1 MDHEN and CDR2 SYDVKM. Trimming at V came to 2 bases and at J to 0 bases, leaving 6 bases not matched to a gene. This CDR3 region has 16 residues. CDR3 sequence: CASSLGFGQGSYEQYL. In DNA, the CDR3 is TGTGCCAGCAGTTTAGGGTTCGGACAGGGCTCCTACGAGCAGTACCTC.

This clonotype has a count of ten or more. The V gene is TRBV28, the J gene TRBJ2-5, with 8 bases matching TRBD1. This CDR3 is 15 amino acids long. Germline trimming cut 6 bases from V and 3 bases from J; bases unmatched to any gene: 9. CDR1 is MDHEN and CDR2 is SYDVKM in the germline V gene. The CDR3 sequence is CASSQGQGVEETQYF. The CDR3 coding sequence is TGTGCCAGCAGCCAAGGACAGGGTGTTGAAGAGACCCAGTACTTC.

This clonotype was seen only a few times. The chain employs TRBV11-2 and TRBJ2-6; D ambiguous. Germline CDR1 and CDR2: SGHAT and FQNNGV. V was clipped by 0 bases and J by 0 bases, with 15 bases between them. This CDR3 comprises 19 residues. The CDR3 protein is CASSLDEVAKSSGANVLTF. DNA for the CDR3: TGTGCCAGCAGCTTAGATGAAGTGGCTAAGAGCTCTGGGGCCAACGTCCTGACTTTC. Complete variable domain (other parts from reference TRBV11-2 and TRBJ2-6): EAGVAQSPRYKIIEKRQSVAFWCNPISGHATLYWYQQILGQGPKLLIQFQNNGVVDDSQLPKDRFSAERLKGVDSTLKIQPAKLEDSAVYLCASSLDEVAKSSGANVLTFGAGSRLTVL.

This clonotype was detected only a few times. The rearrangement uses TRBV7-9 and TRBJ2-2; D is uncertain. The CDR3 spans 11 residues. Germline values: CDR1 SEHNR, CDR2 FQNEAQ (reference sequence). Trimming removed 7 bases from V and 5 bases from J, with 5 bases in between. CDR3 sequence reads: CASIGTGELFF. The CDR3 bases are TGTGCCAGCATTGGGACCGGGGAGCTGTTTTTT.

The chain uses TRBV7-2 and TRBJ1-1, with D perhaps TRBD1 (5 bases). From germline, CDR1 is SGHTA and CDR2 FQGNSA. V was pared by 1 base and J by 0 bases, with 18 bases between. The CDR3 spans 18 residues. The DNA of the CDR3 is TGTGCCAGCAGCTTAGTTGGAGGGCTAGGGACCCTGAACACTGAAGCTTTCTTT. Translation gives CASSLVGGLGTLNTEAFF.

This clonotype was counted ten times or more. The chain recombines TRBV28 with TRBJ1-6; possible D gene TRBD1, 5 bases. CDR3 length equals 14 residues. V lost 6 bases and J 9 bases, leaving 15 bases between the germline ends. Germline lookup yields CDR1 MDHEN and CDR2 SYDVKM. In DNA form, the CDR3 reads TGTGCCAGCAGAATAGGGGCAGGGTTTTCACCCCTCCACTTT. Protein product: CASRIGAGFSPLHF. Full variable domain (rest looked up from reference TRBV28 and TRBJ1-6): DVKVTQSSRYLVKRTGEKVFLECVQDMDHENMFWYRQDPGLGLRLIYFSYDVKMKEKGDIPEGYSVSREKKERFSLILESASTNQTSMYLCASRIGAGFSPLHFGNGTRLTVT.

This clonotype was counted only a few times. This CDR3 is CSARVVGSSGGAYNEQFF. CDR3 bases: TGCAGTGCTAGAGTAGTCGGATCTAGCGGGGGGGCCTACAATGAGCAGTTCTTC. The V and J genes are TRBV20-1 and TRBJ2-1; 12 bases line up with TRBD2. Per germline, CDR1 DFQATT and CDR2 SNEGSKA (reference sequence). With V trimmed by 1 base and J by 2 bases, 9 bases remained unmatched. The CDR3 has 18 residues.

In regard to this clonotype: A junction end diverges from the germline sequence, so it may reflect a read error. The genes are TRBV5-3 and TRBJ1-1; the D gene is possibly TRBD1 (5 bases). TRBV5-3 is noted as an ORF with a role that remains uncertain. This CDR3 region has 14 residues. For the CDR3, the DNA is TGTGCCAGCAGCTTGTGGGGCCCTTCTTCGGGAGCTTTCTTT. Translating gives CASSLWGPSSGAFF.

This clonotype showed up many times. DNA of the CDR3: TGTGCCAGTAGTCTGACAGGGGGTGCGGAGACCCAGTACTTC. It yields the protein CASSLTGGAETQYF. This sequence joins TRBV19 and TRBJ2-5; TRBD1 aligns across 9 bases. The ends lost 5 bases at V and 5 bases at J; junction bases unmatched: 6. Germline lookup yields CDR1 LNHDA and CDR2 SQIVND (reference sequence). The CDR3 spans 14 residues.

This clonotype was seen repeatedly, ten times or more. This rearrangement joins TRBV7-2 to TRBJ1-4; D is undetermined. This CDR3 comprises 16 residues. CDR1 is SGHTA and CDR2 is FQGNSA in the germline V gene. Trimming removed 2 bases from V and 0 bases from J, with 10 bases in between. CDR3 nucleotides: TGTGCCAGCAGCTTATTGGGAGCCGCAACTAATGAAAAACTGTTTTTT. It translates to CASSLLGAATNEKLFF.

The table lists this clonotype with a few counts. This rearrangement joins TRBV12-3 or TRBV12-4 to TRBJ2-7; no clear D gene. The CDR3 is 14 residues long. Trimming left V 5 bases short and J 3 bases short, with 14 bases between. DNA for the CDR3: TGTGCCAGCAGTGGGGTGAAAGCAGACTACGAGCAGTACTTC. Its translation is CASSGVKADYEQYF.